The following is a TCR beta chain sequence with its context. This clonotype showed up just a few times. Its antigen specificity is not known. Per-base qualities were not stored, and no clone one base away is much larger. This entry comes from a study of CD8 T cells in ankylosing spondylitis (dated by TCRdb to between 2016 and 2019). Looking at the study overall: T cell receptor beta repertoires were profiled in healthy donors and ankylosing spondylitis patients so that disease-linked TCR variants could be found. Peripheral blood was sampled, and synovial fluid was also collected from ankylosing spondylitis patients. The whole study cohort included 95 to 130 healthy donors and under 30 ankylosing spondylitis patients. Broad study findings and their caveats: Some TCR beta motif variants had previously been reported in synovial fluid and blood of reactive arthritis patients, which suggested common disease-initiation mechanisms. The disease-linked clones showed a CD8+ phenotype and occurred at relatively low frequencies in peripheral blood. The disease-linked clones were reported as significantly enriched in matched synovial fluid samples from ankylosing spondylitis patients. Blood from ankylosing spondylitis patients appeared to be characterized by a TCR beta motif composed of about eight highly homologous amino acid variants.

Synovial fluid samples and blood samples obtained from the same ankylosing spondylitis patients were matched. The listed sequencing device is Illumina HiSeq 2500. TCR beta libraries were prepared by quantitative 5'-RACE with molecular barcodes. Under the source paper's analysis protocol: Disease-linked TCR variants were identified with a new computational method built on a probabilistic model of VDJ rearrangement. Through fastp at Q25 and MiXCR, TCRdb rebuilt clones from the public reads, retaining in-frame beta chains. CDR3 protein duplicates are merged, each entry listing the most common genes and DNA. V and J calls and clone size were set by TCRdb, not the authors. Present in this sample are 150,000 to 200,000 distinct CDR3 sequences, 25% to 35% of which were seen just once. The ten largest clones capture approximately 5.9% of the sample. The sequenced material came from synovial fluid, either unsorted or a sorted T cell fraction (not recorded which). The receptor comes from a male donor with ankylosing spondylitis.

In nucleotides, the sequence is TGCAGCGTTGGCGGGATGGCAGATACGCAGTATTTT. Translation gives CSVGGMADTQYF. The chain links TRBV29-1 with TRBJ2-3; possibly the D gene is TRBD2, per 6 matching bases. V lost 4 bases and J lost 4 bases; the stretch between them is 9 bases long. The germline V gene specifies SQVTM as CDR1 and ANQGSEA as CDR2. The CDR3 numbers 12 residues from cysteine through phenylalanine. Here the CDR3 DNA is all that survives: 36 bases in frame from base 1.